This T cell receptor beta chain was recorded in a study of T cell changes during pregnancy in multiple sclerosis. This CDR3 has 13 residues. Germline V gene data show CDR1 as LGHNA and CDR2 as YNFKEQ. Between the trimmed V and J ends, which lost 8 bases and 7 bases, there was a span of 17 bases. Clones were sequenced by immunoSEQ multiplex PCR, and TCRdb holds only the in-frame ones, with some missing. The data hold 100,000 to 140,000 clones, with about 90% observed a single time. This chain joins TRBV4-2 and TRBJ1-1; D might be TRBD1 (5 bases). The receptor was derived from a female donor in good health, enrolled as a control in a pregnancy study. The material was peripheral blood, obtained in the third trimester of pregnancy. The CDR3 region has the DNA TGTGCCAGCGGGTCGAACCTCAGGGATGAAGCTTTCTTT. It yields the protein CASGSNLRDEAFF.